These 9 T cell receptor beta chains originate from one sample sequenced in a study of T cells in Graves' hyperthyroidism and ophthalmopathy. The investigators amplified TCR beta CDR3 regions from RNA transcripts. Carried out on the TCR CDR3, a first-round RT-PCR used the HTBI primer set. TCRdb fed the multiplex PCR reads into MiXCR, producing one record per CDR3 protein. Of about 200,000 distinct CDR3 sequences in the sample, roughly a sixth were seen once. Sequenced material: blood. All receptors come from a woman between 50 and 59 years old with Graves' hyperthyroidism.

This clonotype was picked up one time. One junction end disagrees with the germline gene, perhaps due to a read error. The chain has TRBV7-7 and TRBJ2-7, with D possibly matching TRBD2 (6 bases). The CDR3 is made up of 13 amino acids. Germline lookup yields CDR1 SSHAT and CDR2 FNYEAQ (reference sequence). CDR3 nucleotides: TGTGCTAGCAGCCCTCGGGGGTCTTCAGAGCAGTACTTC. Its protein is CASSPRGSSEQYF. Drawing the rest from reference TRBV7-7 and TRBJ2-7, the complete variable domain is GAGVSQSPRYKVTKRGQDVTLRCDPISSHATLYWYQQALGQGPEFLTYFNYEAQPDKSGLPSDRFSAERPEGSISTLTIQRTEQRDSAMYRCASSPRGSSEQYFGPGTRLTVT.

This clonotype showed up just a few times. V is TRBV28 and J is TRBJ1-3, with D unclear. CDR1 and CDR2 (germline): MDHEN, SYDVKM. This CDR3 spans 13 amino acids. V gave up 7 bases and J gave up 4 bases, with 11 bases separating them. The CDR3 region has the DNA TGTGCCAGCACTCCTCCCGGAGGAAACACCATATATTTT. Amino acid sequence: CASTPPGGNTIYF.

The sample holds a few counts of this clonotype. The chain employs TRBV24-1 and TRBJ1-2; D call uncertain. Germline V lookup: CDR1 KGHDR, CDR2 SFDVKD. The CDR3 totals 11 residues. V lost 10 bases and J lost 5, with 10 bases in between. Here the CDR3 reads CATNDGYGYTF. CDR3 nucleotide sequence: TGTGCCACTAACGACGGATATGGCTACACCTTC.

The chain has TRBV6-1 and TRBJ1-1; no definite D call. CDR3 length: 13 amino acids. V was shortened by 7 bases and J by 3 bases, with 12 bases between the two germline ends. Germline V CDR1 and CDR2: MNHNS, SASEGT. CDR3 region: CASTQDGDTEAFF. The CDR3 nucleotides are TGTGCCAGCACCCAGGACGGGGACACTGAAGCTTTCTTT.

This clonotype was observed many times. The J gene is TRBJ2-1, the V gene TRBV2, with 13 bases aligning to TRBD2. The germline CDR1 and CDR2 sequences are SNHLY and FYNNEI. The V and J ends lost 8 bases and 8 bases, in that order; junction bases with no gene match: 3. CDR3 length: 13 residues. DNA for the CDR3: TGTGCCAGCGGGACTAGCGGGATCGATGAGCAGTTCTTC. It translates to CASGTSGIDEQFF.

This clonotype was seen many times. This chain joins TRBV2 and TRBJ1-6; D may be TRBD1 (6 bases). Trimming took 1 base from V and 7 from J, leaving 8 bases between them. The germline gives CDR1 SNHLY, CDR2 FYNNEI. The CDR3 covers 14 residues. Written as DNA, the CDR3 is TGTGCCAGCAGTGAAGGGACAGCCAATTCACCCCTCCACTTT. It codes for CASSEGTANSPLHF. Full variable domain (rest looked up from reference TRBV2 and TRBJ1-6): EPEVTQTPSHQVTQMGQEVILRCVPISNHLYFYWYRQILGQKVEFLVSFYNNEISEKSEIFDDQFSVERPDGSNFTLKIRSTKLEDSAMYFCASSEGTANSPLHFGNGTRLTVT.

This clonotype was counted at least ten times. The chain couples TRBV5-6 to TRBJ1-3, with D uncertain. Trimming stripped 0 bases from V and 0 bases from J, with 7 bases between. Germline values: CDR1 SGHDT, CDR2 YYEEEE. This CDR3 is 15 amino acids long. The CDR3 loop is CASSLGPSSGNTIYF. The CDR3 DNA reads TGTGCCAGCAGCTTGGGTCCGAGCTCTGGAAACACCATATATTTT.

The CDR3 DNA reads TGTGCCGCCCAGGGGGCGGGTACCACAGATACGCAGTATTTT. Translated: CAAQGAGTTDTQYF. The V call is TRBV30, the J call TRBJ2-3; 8 nucleotides agree with TRBD1. With V trimmed by 8 bases and J by 2 bases, 9 bases remained unmatched. Germline CDR1 GTSNPN, CDR2 SVGIG (reference sequence). The CDR3 extends over 14 amino acids.

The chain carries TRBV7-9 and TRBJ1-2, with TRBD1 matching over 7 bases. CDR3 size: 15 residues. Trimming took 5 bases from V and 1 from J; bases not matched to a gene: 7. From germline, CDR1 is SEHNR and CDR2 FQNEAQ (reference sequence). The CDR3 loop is CASSTQGTLNYGYTF. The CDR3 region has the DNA TGTGCCAGCAGCACACAGGGGACCCTTAACTATGGCTACACCTTC.